This TCR beta chain is drawn from a study of cytomegalovirus exposure and HLA in healthy donors. Study as a whole: From donors who were HLA-typed, an early data release held about 85 million unique TCRs.

Overall study results and limits: Associated with cytomegalovirus, according to the listing, were 150 to 200 TCR beta chains.

This clone was seen just once. The antigen is not known. In the PCR, 60 Vbeta and 13 Jbeta primers were used. Clones were sequenced by immunoSEQ multiplex PCR, and TCRdb holds only the in-frame ones, with some missing. The data hold some 200,000 clones, with over 80% observed a single time. This sequence originates from a boy younger than 10 in good health and CMV-seronegative. Sequencing was performed on PBMCs.

CDR3 residues: CASRTTSGGPDTQYF. DNA for the CDR3: TGTGCCAGCAGGACGACTAGCGGGGGCCCAGATACGCAGTATTTT. V gene TRBV6-5 combines with J gene TRBJ2-3; 12 bases align to TRBD2. Germline V gene data show CDR1 as MNHEY and CDR2 as SVGAGI. The CDR3 is 15 amino acids. Trimming cost V 6 bases and J 4 bases; bases outside gene matches: 5.